These 6 T cell receptor beta chains came from one sample sequenced in a study of blood T cell repertoires in COVID-19. The method was immunoSEQ multiplex PCR; TCRdb's version includes in-frame clones alone and lacks a portion of them. The sample comprises roughly 130,000 clones, approximately 88% of which are singletons, and approximately 12% rests with the top ten. Material for sequencing was peripheral blood. The receptor set was obtained from a woman in her twenties or thirties who had recovered from COVID-19.

This clone has only one observation. The CDR3 coding sequence is TGTGCCAGCAAAGACAGGGGGGAGACCCAGTACTTC. Translation gives CASKDRGETQYF. The genes are TRBV27 and TRBJ2-5, with 9 bases aligning to TRBD1. The CDR3 sequence is 12 residues long. The germline gives CDR1 MNHEY, CDR2 SMNVEV (reference sequence). V shed 7 bases, J shed 5 bases, and the junction held 2 bases outside the gene matches.

This chain connects TRBV4-1 to TRBJ2-7, with 7 bases that match TRBD1. Trimming took 3 bases from V and 2 from J; bases not matched to a gene: 4. Germline CDR1 MGHRA, CDR2 YSYEKL. This CDR3 is built from 14 residues. This CDR3 is CASSHPGQTYEQYF. Here the CDR3 DNA reads TGCGCCAGCAGCCACCCGGGACAGACCTACGAGCAGTACTTC.

This chain links TRBV12-3 or TRBV12-4 with TRBJ1-1; D is uncertain. Trimming removed 3 bases from V and 8 bases from J, with 7 bases in between. The CDR3 is made up of 11 amino acids. The CDR3 nucleotides are TGTGCCAGCAGTTTCCAGGAAGAAGCTTTCTTT. As protein: CASSFQEEAFF.

V and J are TRBV7-2 and TRBJ2-5, with 7 bases lining up with TRBD2. The CDR3 runs to 15 residues. Germline V lookup: CDR1 SGHTA, CDR2 FQGNSA. The trim removed 5 bases at V and 4 bases at J, leaving 10 bases unmatched. The CDR3 DNA sequence: TGTGCCAGCAGCCGGGAGCGGGGTCTTTCAGAGACCCAGTACTTC. Residues: CASSRERGLSETQYF.

This chain uses TRBV7-9 with TRBJ2-2, with D possibly being TRBD2 (6 bases). Germline V CDR1 and CDR2: SEHNR, FQNEAQ (reference sequence). V shed 3 bases and J shed 3 bases, with 8 bases lying between them. This CDR3 region has 14 residues. CDR3 in amino acids: CASSLASDTGELFF. Written as DNA, the CDR3 is TGTGCCAGCAGCTTGGCTAGCGACACCGGGGAGCTGTTTTTT.

The V gene is TRBV11-2, the J gene TRBJ1-2, with 10 bases lining up with TRBD1. V shed 5 bases, J shed 8 bases, and the junction held 8 bases outside the gene matches. CDR1 SGHAT and CDR2 FQNNGV come from the germline V gene. This CDR3 region has 14 residues. CDR3 nucleotides: TGTGCCAGCAGCCCACAGACAGGGGGCCAAGGCTACACCTTC. Residues: CASSPQTGGQGYTF.